This T cell receptor beta chain stems from a study of blood T cell repertoires in COVID-19. Study-wide context: PBMCs, B-cell-depleted T cells, or T cells were the source of the cDNA or gDNA that made up the material.

Per the original data handling: Amplification of reference gene primers provided the estimated nucleated cell counts. Assay: immunoSEQ multiplex PCR; the TCRdb copy retains only in-frame clones and omits some. That table supplies the V and J calls and clone size; D and trimming were determined from the DNA. Found here are about 350,000 clones, approximately 89% of them singletons; the top ten hold under 5%. The CDR3 extends over 16 amino acids. The ends were cut back, 6 bases at V and 2 bases at J, with 17 bases in the middle. Germline V CDR1 and CDR2: MNHNY, SVGAGI (reference sequence). Seattle's enrolled individuals joined amid active infection and were then monitored longitudinally.

The sequence was obtained from an older woman with COVID-19, enrolled during active disease. Sequencing used peripheral blood. The chain carries TRBV6-6 and TRBJ1-3; perhaps TRBD1 as D (6 bases). CDR3 loop: CASRLTTGTPGNTIYF. The CDR3 coding sequence is TGTGCCAGCAGACTGACCACAGGGACCCCTGGAAACACCATATATTTT.